This TCR beta chain was identified in a study of Ad26.COV2.S vaccination and SARS-CoV-2 variants. Study outcomes and limitations: Substantial response breadth was reportedly seen for spike-specific CD8+ and CD4+ T cells after vaccination.

Note on this clone: Antigen unknown.

Clones were read by immunoSEQ multiplex PCR, and TCRdb kept only the in-frame ones, dropping some. Of 350,000 to 450,000 clones listed, around 86% are singletons. Trimming took 7 bases from V and 0 from J, leaving 16 bases between them. The CDR3 loop spans 15 amino acids. Germline V gives CDR1 LNHDA, CDR2 SQIVND (reference sequence). Treatment meaning: about 20 received Ad26.COV2.S at low or high dose, single or two shots; about 5 received placebo; per-sample allocation not given. Day 63 after the first vaccine or placebo injection was the time point for sampling. Adults aged 18-55 years in Boston included the donor.

The rearrangement joins TRBV19 to TRBJ2-7; no clear D gene. The source is a person between 18 and 65 years old who received the Ad26.COV2.S COVID-19 vaccine or a placebo. The sequenced sample was peripheral blood, obtained in a trial of Ad26.COV2.S vaccine versus placebo. The CDR3 nucleotides are TGTGCCAGTACCCCCCAGGCAGGTAGCTCCTACGAGCAGTACTTC. Translation: CASTPQAGSSYEQYF.